This T cell receptor (beta chain) was found in a study of blood T cell repertoires in COVID-19. Under the authors' procedure: The assay estimated nucleated cells by amplifying reference gene primers. The method was immunoSEQ multiplex PCR; TCRdb's version includes in-frame clones alone and lacks a portion of them. V, J and clone size were drawn from that table, and D and trimming were deduced from the DNA. The sample has fewer than 70,000 clones, around four fifths seen once. This CDR3 is 14 amino acids long. The germline V gene encodes CDR1 SGDLS and CDR2 YYNGEE. V was clipped by 4 bases and J by 5 bases, with 16 bases between them.

What was sequenced was peripheral blood. The source of this sequence is a young man with COVID-19, enrolled during active disease. The chain links TRBV9 to TRBJ2-7; D unclear. The CDR3 loop reads CASSPTWVHDEQYF. The CDR3 DNA reads TGTGCCAGCAGCCCGACATGGGTTCACGACGAGCAGTACTTC.